This entry is about one T cell receptor (beta chain). CDR3 length: 16 amino acids. Germline CDR1 and CDR2: DFQATT and SNEGSKA (reference sequence). V was shortened by 3 bases and J by 3 bases, with 15 bases between the two germline ends. The use of a sample-barcoded 5' primer and a J-beta primer mix characterized a second PCR of roughly 7 to 11 cycles. TCRdb redid the calling of the 5' RACE reads with MiXCR, one entry per CDR3 protein. The repertoire has about 1.1 million distinct CDR3 sequences, 35% to 40% of them found once; the top ten carry about 12%. These data originate in a study of blood T cells in healthy people across ages.

The chain is built from TRBV20-1 and TRBJ1-6, with no clear D. Sequenced sample: blood. This sequence was found in a man aged 18 to 30 in good health. The CDR3 region has the DNA TGCAGTGCTAGGATAGACGGGAGCTACTATAATTCACCCCTCCACTTT. The encoded protein is CSARIDGSYYNSPLHF.